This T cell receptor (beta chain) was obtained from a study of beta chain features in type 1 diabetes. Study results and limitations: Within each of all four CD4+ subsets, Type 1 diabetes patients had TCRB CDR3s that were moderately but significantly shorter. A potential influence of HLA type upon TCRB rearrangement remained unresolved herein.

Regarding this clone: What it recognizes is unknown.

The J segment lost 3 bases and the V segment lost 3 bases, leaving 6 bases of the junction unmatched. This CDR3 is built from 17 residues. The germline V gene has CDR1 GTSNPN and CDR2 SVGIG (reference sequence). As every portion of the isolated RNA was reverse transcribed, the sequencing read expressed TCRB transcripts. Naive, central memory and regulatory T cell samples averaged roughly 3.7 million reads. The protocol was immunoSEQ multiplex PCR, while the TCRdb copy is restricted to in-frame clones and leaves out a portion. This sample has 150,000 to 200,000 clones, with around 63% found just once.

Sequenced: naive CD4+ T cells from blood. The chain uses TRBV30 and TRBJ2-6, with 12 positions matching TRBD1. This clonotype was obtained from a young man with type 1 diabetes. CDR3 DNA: TGTGCCTGGAGCCCGGGACAGGGGGCGATTGGGGCCAACGTCCTGACTTTC. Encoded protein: CAWSPGQGAIGANVLTF.